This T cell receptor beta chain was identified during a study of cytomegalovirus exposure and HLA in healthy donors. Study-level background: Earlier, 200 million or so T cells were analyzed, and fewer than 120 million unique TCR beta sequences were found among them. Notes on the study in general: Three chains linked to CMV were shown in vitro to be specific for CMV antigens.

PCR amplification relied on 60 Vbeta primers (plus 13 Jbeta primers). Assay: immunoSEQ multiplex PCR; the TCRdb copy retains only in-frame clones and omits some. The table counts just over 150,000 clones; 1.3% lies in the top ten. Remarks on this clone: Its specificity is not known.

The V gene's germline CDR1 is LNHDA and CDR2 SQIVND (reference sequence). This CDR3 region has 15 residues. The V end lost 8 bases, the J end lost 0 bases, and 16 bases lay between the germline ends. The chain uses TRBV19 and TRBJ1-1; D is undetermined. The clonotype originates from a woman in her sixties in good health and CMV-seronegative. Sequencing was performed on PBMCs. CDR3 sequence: CASSSAWALNTEAFF. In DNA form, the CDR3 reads TGTGCCAGTTCTAGCGCCTGGGCCTTGAACACTGAAGCTTTCTTT.